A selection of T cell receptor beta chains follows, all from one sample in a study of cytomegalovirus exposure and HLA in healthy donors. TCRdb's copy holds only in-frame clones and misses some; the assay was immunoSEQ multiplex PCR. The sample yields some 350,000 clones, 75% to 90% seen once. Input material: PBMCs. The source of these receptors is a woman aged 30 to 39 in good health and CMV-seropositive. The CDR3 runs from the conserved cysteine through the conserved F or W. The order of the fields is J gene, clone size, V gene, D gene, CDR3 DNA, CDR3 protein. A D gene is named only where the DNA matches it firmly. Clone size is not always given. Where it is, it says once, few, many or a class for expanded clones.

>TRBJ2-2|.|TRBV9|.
TGTGCCAGCAGCCCAAGGAGGGTCCCGAACACCGGGGAGCTGTTTTTT
CASSPRRVPNTGELFF
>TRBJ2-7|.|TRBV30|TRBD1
TGTGCCTGGAGTGTGGGGACAGGGAGGTTCGACGAGCAGTACTTC
CAWSVGTGRFDEQYF
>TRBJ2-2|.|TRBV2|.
TGTGCCAGCAGTGAAGCCGGGATTTCCACCGGGGAGCTGTTTTTT
CASSEAGISTGELFF
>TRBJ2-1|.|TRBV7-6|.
TGTGCCAGCAGCTTAGGGCCAACCCAAGGGAATGAGCAGTTCTTC
CASSLGPTQGNEQFF
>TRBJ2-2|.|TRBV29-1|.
TGCAGCGTTGAGGTCGGGGACGCGAACACCGGGGAGCTGTTTTTT
CSVEVGDANTGELFF
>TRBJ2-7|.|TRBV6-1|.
TGTGCCAGCAGTGGGGTCAACCACAGGGTTGACGAGCAGTACTTC
CASSGVNHRVDEQYF
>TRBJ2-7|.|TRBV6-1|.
TGTGCCAGCAGTGACCCCCAGACTAGCTCCTACGAGCAGTACTTC
CASSDPQTSSYEQYF
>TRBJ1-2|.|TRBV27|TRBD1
TGTGCCAGCAGTTTATCTACAGGGGGCAGCTATGGCTACACCTTC
CASSLSTGGSYGYTF
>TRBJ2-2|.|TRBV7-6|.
TGTGCCAGCTCATTATTAAGGGACACCGGGGAGCTGTTTTTT
CASSLLRDTGELFF
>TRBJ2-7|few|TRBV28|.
TGTGCCAGCACCCCCGGCTCCTACGAGCAGTACTTC
CASTPGSYEQYF
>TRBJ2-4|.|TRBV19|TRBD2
TGTGCCACCATGCCCTTAGCGGGGGGGCCCCACATTCAGTACTTC
CATMPLAGGPHIQYF
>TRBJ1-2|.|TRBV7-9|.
TGTGCCAGCAGCCCCTGGCTGGGTTCTAACTATGGCTACACCTTC
CASSPWLGSNYGYTF
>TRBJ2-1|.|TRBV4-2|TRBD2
TGTGCCAGCAGCCAGCCGGGACTAGCGGGAAATGAGCAGTTCTTC
CASSQPGLAGNEQFF
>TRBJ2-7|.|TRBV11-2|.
TGTGCCAGCAGCTTAGCGGGAAGCTCCTACGAGCAGTACTTC
CASSLAGSSYEQYF
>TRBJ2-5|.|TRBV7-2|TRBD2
TGTGCCAGCAGCTTAGGGAGCGGGAGATGGGAGACCCAGTACTTC
CASSLGSGRWETQYF
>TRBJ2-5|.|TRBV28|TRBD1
TGTGCCAGCAGGACCGGGACAGTGACCCAGTACTTC
CASRTGTVTQYF
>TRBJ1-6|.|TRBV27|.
TGTGCCAGCAGTTTTGGTCAGACCGACTCACCCCTCCACTTT
CASSFGQTDSPLHF
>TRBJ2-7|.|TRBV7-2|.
TGTGCCAGCAGCTTAAGGGGTGGGTCCCACGAGCAGTACTTC
CASSLRGGSHEQYF
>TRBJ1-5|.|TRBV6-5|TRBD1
TGTGCCAGCGGGGACAGTTTCTATAGCAATCAGCCCCAGCATTTT
CASGDSFYSNQPQHF
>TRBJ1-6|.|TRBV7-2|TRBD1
TGTGCCAGCAGGCGACAAACCGGGACAGTTAATTCACCCCTCCACTTT
CASRRQTGTVNSPLHF
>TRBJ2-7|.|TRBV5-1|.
TGCGCCAGCAGCATTCGCAGGGGAACCTACGAGCAGTACTTC
CASSIRRGTYEQYF
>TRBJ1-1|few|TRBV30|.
TGTGCCTGGAGTGTACAAAGACGATCGAACACTGAAGCTTTCTTT
CAWSVQRRSNTEAFF
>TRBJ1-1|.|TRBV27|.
TGTGCCAGCAGTTTTAGGGGGGGATACACTGAAGCTTTCTTT
CASSFRGGYTEAFF
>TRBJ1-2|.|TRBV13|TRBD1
TGTGCCAGCAGCTCGGACAGGGGGAGCTATGGCTACACCTTC
CASSSDRGSYGYTF
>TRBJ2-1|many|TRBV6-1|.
TGTGCCAGCAGTGAAGTTGGGGTAGGGGAGCAGTTCTTC
CASSEVGVGEQFF
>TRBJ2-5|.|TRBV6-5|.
TGTGCCAGCAGTTTTACCCAGGGAGGGACCCAGTACTTC
CASSFTQGGTQYF
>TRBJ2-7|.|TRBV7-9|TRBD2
TGTGCCAGCAGTCGGACCCGCGGGAGGTACGAGCAGTACTTC
CASSRTRGRYEQYF
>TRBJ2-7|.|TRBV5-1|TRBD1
TGCGCCAGCAGCTTATTTTCAGGGGGCATCGAGCAGTACTTC
CASSLFSGGIEQYF
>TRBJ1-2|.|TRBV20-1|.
TGCAGTGCGGATCCCCTTGGCTACACCTTC
CSADPLGYTF
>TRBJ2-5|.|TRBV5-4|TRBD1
TGTGCCAGCAGGACAGGGGGCGAGGGTAGGTCGGAGACCCAGTACTTC
CASRTGGEGRSETQYF
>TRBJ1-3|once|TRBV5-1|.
TGCGCCAGCAGCCAGGGGCCAGGAAACACCATATATTTT
CASSQGPGNTIYF
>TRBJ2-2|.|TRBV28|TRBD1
TGTGCCAGCAGTTTCAGGGGGTCCACCGGGGAGCTGTTTTTT
CASSFRGSTGELFF
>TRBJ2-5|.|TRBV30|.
TGTGCCTGGGGAAACTCCACAGGAACTCAAGAGACCCAGTACTTC
CAWGNSTGTQETQYF
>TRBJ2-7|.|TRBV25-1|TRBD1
TGTGCCAGCAGCAACTCGGGACAGCGAAAACGCTACGAGCAGTACTTC
CASSNSGQRKRYEQYF
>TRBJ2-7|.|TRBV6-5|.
TGTGCCAGCAGTCAAACACCAGGACACTACGAGCAGTACTTC
CASSQTPGHYEQYF
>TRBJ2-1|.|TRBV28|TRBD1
TGTGCCAGCAGTTTACGGACAGGGTTAACAAATGAGCAGTTCTTC
CASSLRTGLTNEQFF
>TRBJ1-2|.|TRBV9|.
TGTGCCAGCAGCGTAACAAACTATGGCTACACCTTC
CASSVTNYGYTF
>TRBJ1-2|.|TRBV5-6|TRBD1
TGTGCCAGCAGCCCCGGGACAGTTAACTATGGCTACACCTTC
CASSPGTVNYGYTF
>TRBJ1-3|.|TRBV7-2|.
TGTGCCAGCAGCTTAGACGGCGGGGGCACCATATATTTT
CASSLDGGGTIYF
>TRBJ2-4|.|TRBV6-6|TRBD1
TGTGCCAGCAGTAACCGGGACAGACTAGCCAAAAACATTCAGTACTTC
CASSNRDRLAKNIQYF
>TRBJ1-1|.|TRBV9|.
TGTGCCAGCAGCGTAGCTCCATCGGGGGGTCGGACTGAAGCTTTCTTT
CASSVAPSGGRTEAFF
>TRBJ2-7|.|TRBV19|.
TGTGCCAGTAGTATAGCCAGGGGCTCCTACGAGCAGTACTTC
CASSIARGSYEQYF
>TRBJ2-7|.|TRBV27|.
TGTGCCAGCAGTTTATACCGGGGTAGCTACGAGCAGTACTTC
CASSLYRGSYEQYF
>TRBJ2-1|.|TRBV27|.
TGTGCCAGCAAAGGATTAAGGCTTAACAATGAGCAGTTCTTC
CASKGLRLNNEQFF
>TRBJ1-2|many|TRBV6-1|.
TGTGCCAGCATTCAGGGAATGTATGGCTACACCTTC
CASIQGMYGYTF